This entry lists 27 T cell receptor beta chains sequenced from one sample in a study of blood T cell repertoires in COVID-19 (dated by TCRdb to about 2020). Libraries came from the immunoSEQ multiplex PCR assay. Drawn from immuneACCESS, this table holds only the in-frame rearrangements with V and J called that TCRdb kept. Clones are partly lost; checked studies trace under half to an unresolved V gene and leave the rest unexplained. This sample is represented by roughly 25,000 clones; 86% of them were singletons. Of the sample, 18% is held by the ten largest clones. Input material: peripheral blood. All receptors come from an elderly woman with acute or convalescent COVID-19.

This clone was seen more than once but under ten times. The rearrangement joins TRBV18 to TRBJ2-2; possible D gene TRBD2, 6 bases. CDR1 is KGHSH and CDR2 is LQKENI in the germline V gene. The CDR3 is 16 residues long. V dropped 2 bases and J dropped 5 bases, with 15 bases sitting between them. CDR3 loop: CASSPGGSGGTGELFF. The CDR3 DNA follows: TGTGCCAGCTCACCAGGGGGTAGCGGAGGAACCGGGGAGCTGTTTTTT. The full variable domain, rest sourced from reference TRBV18 and TRBJ2-2, is NAGVMQNPRHLVRRRGQEARLRCSPMKGHSHVYWYRQLPEEGLKFMVYLQKENIIDESGMPKERFSAEFPKEGPSILRIQQVVRGDSAAYFCASSPGGSGGTGELFFGEGSRLTVL.

CDR3 DNA sequence: TGTGCCAGCAGCTTAACGGGGGGGATCACAGATACGCAGTATTTT. Translating gives CASSLTGGITDTQYF. The chain couples TRBV11-2 to TRBJ2-3; 8 positions agree with TRBD2. Germline CDR1 and CDR2: SGHAT and FQNNGV. This CDR3 comprises 15 residues. J gave up 2 bases and V 2 bases, and 3 bases lay outside the gene matches.

The V call is TRBV6-1, the J call TRBJ2-7; TRBD2 aligns across 7 bases. J was trimmed by 2 bases and V by 3 bases; bases with no gene match: 13. The CDR3 loop spans 17 amino acids. Germline V gene data show CDR1 as MNHNS and CDR2 as SASEGT. The CDR3 DNA follows: TGTGCCAGCAGTGATCCCTTACTAGCGCACTTTACCTACGAGCAGTACTTC. It specifies CASSDPLLAHFTYEQYF.

V is TRBV6-2 or TRBV6-3 and J is TRBJ2-5, with a weak D call TRBD1 (6 bases). Deletions cut 2 bases from V and 5 bases from J, with 15 bases between. This CDR3 is built from 15 residues. Germline CDR1 MNHEY, CDR2 SVGEGT. The CDR3 DNA reads TGTGCCAGCAGTTACGCGACAGGCCGTAGGGAGACCCAGTACTTC. Translation gives CASSYATGRRETQYF.

The chain carries TRBV7-2 and TRBJ1-1, with D possibly TRBD1 on 5 matching bases. Germline lookup yields CDR1 SGHTA and CDR2 FQGNSA. The CDR3 loop spans 14 amino acids. V lost 7 bases and J lost 0, with 12 bases in between. This chain's CDR3 is CASTVGPVNTEAFF. CDR3 coding DNA: TGTGCCAGCACCGTGGGGCCTGTGAACACTGAAGCTTTCTTT.

The gene calls are TRBV5-4 and TRBJ2-3, with D possibly matching TRBD2 (7 bases). Between the trimmed V and J ends, which lost 2 bases and 2 bases, there was a span of 12 bases. The CDR3 contains 15 residues. The V gene's germline CDR1 is SGHNT and CDR2 YYREEE (reference sequence). This CDR3 is CASSFGGAFTDTQYF. DNA for the CDR3: TGTGCCAGCAGCTTTGGGGGGGCCTTCACAGATACGCAGTATTTT.

The V and J genes are TRBV6-2 or TRBV6-3 and TRBJ2-4; 9 nucleotides line up with TRBD1. The germline V gene has CDR1 MNHEY and CDR2 SVGEGT. This CDR3 is 14 amino acids long. V lost 5 bases and J lost 8; bases outside the gene matches: 7. DNA of the CDR3: TGTGCCAGCAGTAAGGACAGGGGAAAGGACATTCAGTACTTC. It translates to CASSKDRGKDIQYF.

The V gene is TRBV18, the J gene TRBJ2-7, with a possible D match to TRBD2 (6 bases). The CDR3 covers 15 residues. In germline, CDR1 is KGHSH, CDR2 LQKENI. V lost 3 bases to trimming and J lost 3 bases, with 15 bases between them. CDR3 loop: CASSPRGTVRYEQYF. Written as DNA, the CDR3 is TGTGCCAGCTCACCCCGCGGGACGGTACGCTACGAGCAGTACTTC.

This clone showed up just a few times. V gene TRBV10-1 combines with J gene TRBJ2-1; D unresolved. Germline loops: CDR1 WNHNN, CDR2 SYGVQD (reference sequence). Trimming removed 0 bases at V and 12 bases at J, with 15 bases between. The CDR3 consists of 14 residues. The CDR3 protein is CASSESGLTQRQFF. The CDR3, as DNA: TGCGCCAGCAGTGAGTCGGGCCTCACACAGAGGCAGTTCTTC.

The chain carries TRBV5-6 and TRBJ1-1, with a weak D call TRBD1 (6 bases). The germline V and J ends were trimmed by 4 bases and 0 bases, with 13 bases remaining between them. The CDR3 consists of 15 residues. In germline, CDR1 is SGHDT, CDR2 YYEEEE. The CDR3: CASSGTRFMNTEAFF. The CDR3 DNA reads TGTGCCAGCAGCGGGACACGGTTCATGAACACTGAAGCTTTCTTT. The full variable domain, with the rest looked up from reference TRBV5-6 and TRBJ1-1, is DAGVTQSPTHLIKTRGQQVTLRCSPKSGHDTVSWYQQALGQGPQFIFQYYEEEERQRGNFPDRFSGHQFPNYSSELNVNALLLGDSALYLCASSGTRFMNTEAFFGQGTRLTVV.

In this sample, this clone turned up once. This chain uses TRBV5-1 with TRBJ2-5; maybe TRBD1 (6 bases). The CDR3 length is 14 residues. Germline V gene sequence: CDR1 SGHRS, CDR2 YFSETQ. The V end was cut by 0 bases, the J end by 5 bases, with 11 bases between. The CDR3 DNA follows: TGCGCCAGCAGCTTGGGGCAGGGGTTGGAGACCCAGTACTTC. Its translation: CASSLGQGLETQYF.

V gene TRBV6-4 combines with J gene TRBJ2-3, with 7 nucleotides matching TRBD2. The V gene end was trimmed by 4 bases and the J gene end by 0 bases; junction bases not matched to a gene: 4. The CDR3 is 15 residues long. CDR1 is MRHNA, CDR2 SNTAGT, per germline. In DNA, the CDR3 is TGTGCCAGCAGTGGGGAAGCGGGGAGCACAGATACGCAGTATTTT. This encodes CASSGEAGSTDTQYF.

The V gene is TRBV15, the J gene TRBJ1-5; TRBD1 agrees at 10 bases. The CDR3 extends over 17 amino acids. CDR1 LNHNV and CDR2 YYDKDF come from the germline V gene (reference sequence). V lost 2 bases to trimming and J lost 5 bases; unmatched junction nucleotides: 9. In DNA, the CDR3 is TGTGCCACCAGCAGATCTCTGGGGACAGGGGTTCATCAGCCCCAGCATTTT. Its translation: CATSRSLGTGVHQPQHF.

V is TRBV18 and J is TRBJ2-3, with 7 bases identical to TRBD2. V shed 5 bases and J 0 bases; nucleotides not matched to a gene: 5. The CDR3 has 15 residues. CDR1 is KGHSH, CDR2 LQKENI, per germline. CDR3 amino acids: CASSGAGRSTDTQYF. The CDR3 nucleotides are TGTGCCAGCTCAGGAGCGGGGAGAAGCACAGATACGCAGTATTTT. The variable domain in full, with the rest retrieved from reference TRBV18 and TRBJ2-3, is NAGVMQNPRHLVRRRGQEARLRCSPMKGHSHVYWYRQLPEEGLKFMVYLQKENIIDESGMPKERFSAEFPKEGPSILRIQQVVRGDSAAYFCASSGAGRSTDTQYFGPGTRLTVL.

The chain recombines TRBV5-1 with TRBJ2-6; possibly TRBD2 for D (6 bases). CDR3 length: 18 amino acids. Trimming stripped 0 bases from V and 0 bases from J, with 13 bases between. Germline V gene data show CDR1 as SGHRS and CDR2 as YFSETQ. CDR3 DNA: TGCGCCAGCAGCTTGGGGCAGGGACTTAGCTCTGGGGCCAACGTCCTGACTTTC. Protein product: CASSLGQGLSSGANVLTF. Complete variable domain (other parts from reference TRBV5-1 and TRBJ2-6): KAGVTQTPRYLIKTRGQQVTLSCSPISGHRSVSWYQQTPGQGLQFLFEYFSETQRNKGNFPGRFSGRQFSNSRSEMNVSTLELGDSALYLCASSLGQGLSSGANVLTFGAGSRLTVL.

V and J are TRBV15 and TRBJ2-1; 10 positions match TRBD1. Germline V gives CDR1 LNHNV, CDR2 YYDKDF (reference sequence). The CDR3 is made up of 16 amino acids. With V trimmed by 5 bases and J by 8 bases, 12 bases remained unmatched. CDR3 nucleotides: TGTGCCACCAGCTCATCACCCTGGACAGGGGGACATGAGCAGTTCTTC. This encodes CATSSSPWTGGHEQFF.

This clone was counted a single time. This chain joins TRBV5-1 and TRBJ1-1; 9 bases map to TRBD1. Germline trimming cut 4 bases from V and 4 bases from J; bases unmatched to any gene: 5. This CDR3 has 14 residues. The germline CDR1 and CDR2 sequences are SGHRS and YFSETQ. In DNA form, the CDR3 reads TGCGCCAGCAGCCAGAAACAGGGGGCCACTGAAGCTTTCTTT. Its protein is CASSQKQGATEAFF. Using reference TRBV5-1 and TRBJ1-1 for the parts outside the CDR3, the full variable domain is KAGVTQTPRYLIKTRGQQVTLSCSPISGHRSVSWYQQTPGQGLQFLFEYFSETQRNKGNFPGRFSGRQFSNSRSEMNVSTLELGDSALYLCASSQKQGATEAFFGQGTRLTVV.

The DNA for the CDR3 is TGCAGCGCCTCACAGGGGAGAGAGACCCAGTACTTC. Translation: CSASQGRETQYF. J is TRBJ2-5 and V is TRBV29-1; 7 nucleotides line up with TRBD1. This CDR3 region has 12 residues. V shed 7 bases, J shed 4 bases, and the junction held 6 bases outside the gene matches. The germline V gene has CDR1 SQVTM and CDR2 ANQGSEA.

This rearrangement joins TRBV2 to TRBJ1-1; 7 positions match TRBD1. Trimming took 4 bases from V and 1 from J; bases not matched to a gene: 12. Germline assignment: CDR1 SNHLY and CDR2 FYNNEI. There are 17 residues in the CDR3. CDR3 coding DNA: TGTGCCAGCAGTGCGAGGGGGCCAGCGACCCCGAACACTGAAGCTTTCTTT. This gives the protein CASSARGPATPNTEAFF.

The V call is TRBV7-8, the J call TRBJ2-1; maybe TRBD2 (6 bases). Deletions cut 6 bases from V and 4 bases from J, with 13 bases between. Germline CDR1 reads SGHVS; CDR2 reads FQNEAQ. The CDR3 sequence is 14 residues long. The CDR3 reads CASRGSGYYNEQFF. CDR3 bases: TGTGCCAGCAGGGGAAGCGGGTATTACAATGAGCAGTTCTTC.

This clone appeared a few times. The V gene is TRBV27, the J gene TRBJ2-1, with a weak D call TRBD2 (5 bases). Trimming removed 2 bases from V and 7 bases from J, with 12 bases in between. Germline V CDR1 and CDR2: MNHEY, SMNVEV (reference sequence). The CDR3 contains 14 residues. CDR3 loop: CASSLGRAPNEQFF. CDR3 sequence (DNA): TGTGCCAGCAGTTTAGGGCGGGCTCCGAATGAGCAGTTCTTC.

The CDR3 reads CASSLTHTDTQYF. Written as DNA, the CDR3 is TGTGCCAGCAGCTTGACACACACAGATACGCAGTATTTT. The chain employs TRBV7-2 and TRBJ2-3; unclear D gene. Germline V gene lookup returns CDR1 SGHTA and CDR2 FQGNSA. V gave up 3 bases and J gave up 2 bases, with 6 bases separating them. This CDR3 spans 13 amino acids.

This clone was counted between two and nine times. This sequence joins TRBV30 and TRBJ2-3, with a possible D match to TRBD2 (6 bases). Germline CDR1 and CDR2: GTSNPN and SVGIG (reference sequence). V gave up 3 bases and J gave up 1 base, with 8 bases separating them. The length of the CDR3 is 13 residues. The CDR3 coding sequence is TGTGCCTGGAGCGGGAGTGGCACAGATACGCAGTATTTT. Its protein product is CAWSGSGTDTQYF.

The chain uses TRBV7-8 and TRBJ1-1; possibly TRBD1 for D (5 bases). This CDR3 has 13 residues. Germline V gene data show CDR1 as SGHVS and CDR2 as FQNEAQ. The V end lost 3 bases, the J end lost 4 bases, and 9 bases lay between the germline ends. The CDR3 is CASSFIQGTEAFF. The CDR3 nucleotides are TGTGCCAGCAGCTTCATCCAGGGCACTGAAGCTTTCTTT.

The rearrangement uses TRBV12-5 and TRBJ1-4; D is unresolved. Germline V lookup: CDR1 LGHNT, CDR2 FRNRAP. The CDR3 length is 16 residues. The V end lost 0 bases, the J end lost 0 bases, and 8 bases lay between the germline ends. CDR3 DNA: TGTGCTAGTGGTTTGGTAGTGGCACCAACTAATGAAAAACTGTTTTTT. It yields the protein CASGLVVAPTNEKLFF.

V gene TRBV18 combines with J gene TRBJ1-1, with TRBD1 as a possible D gene (5 bases). V was trimmed by 1 base and J by 5 bases, leaving 14 bases between them. In germline, CDR1 is KGHSH, CDR2 LQKENI. The CDR3 is made up of 15 amino acids. CDR3 nucleotides: TGTGCCAGCTCACCACGGCCGGGGGAGGGGACTGAAGCTTTCTTT. It specifies CASSPRPGEGTEAFF.

V is TRBV25-1 and J is TRBJ2-7; tentatively, D is TRBD1 (8 bases). CDR3 length: 14 amino acids. Per germline, CDR1 MGHDK and CDR2 SYGVNS. V dropped 3 bases and J dropped 4 bases, with 13 bases sitting between them. CDR3 bases: TGTGCCAGCAGTGAGGCACAGGGGGGGTACGAGCAGTACTTC. Protein: CASSEAQGGYEQYF.